This T cell receptor (beta chain) was captured by sequencing in a study of T cell repertoires in cytomegalovirus infection. For the study at large: CMV infection together with matching HLA type was indicated by public TCR beta signatures. Study-wide results and caveats: Accumulated public TCR beta family frequency recognized individuals carrying CMV together with the relevant HLA. Within the response measured ex vivo, HLA-C-restricted CMV-specific TCR beta clonotypes were dominant.

TCRdb re-analysed the reads in MiXCR, keeping a single row per CDR3 protein. The sample comprises 200,000 or so distinct CDR3 sequences, approximately 20% of which are singletons, and around 2.7% rests with the top ten. The CDR3 extends over 16 amino acids. Germline-derived CDR1 and CDR2 are SEHNR and FQNEAQ (reference sequence). J was trimmed by 2 bases and V by 1 base; bases with no gene match: 2. In regard to this clonotype: Its specificity is unknown.

The receptor was derived from a human donor in good health (CMV status not recorded). Some clones in this sample may be carry-over from other donors' samples. The chain recombines TRBV7-9 with TRBJ2-1; 10 bases match TRBD2. The sample comprised PBMCs. CDR3 residues: CASSLGSGRAYNEQFF. For the CDR3, the DNA is TGTGCCAGCAGCTTAGGAAGCGGGAGGGCCTACAATGAGCAGTTCTTC.